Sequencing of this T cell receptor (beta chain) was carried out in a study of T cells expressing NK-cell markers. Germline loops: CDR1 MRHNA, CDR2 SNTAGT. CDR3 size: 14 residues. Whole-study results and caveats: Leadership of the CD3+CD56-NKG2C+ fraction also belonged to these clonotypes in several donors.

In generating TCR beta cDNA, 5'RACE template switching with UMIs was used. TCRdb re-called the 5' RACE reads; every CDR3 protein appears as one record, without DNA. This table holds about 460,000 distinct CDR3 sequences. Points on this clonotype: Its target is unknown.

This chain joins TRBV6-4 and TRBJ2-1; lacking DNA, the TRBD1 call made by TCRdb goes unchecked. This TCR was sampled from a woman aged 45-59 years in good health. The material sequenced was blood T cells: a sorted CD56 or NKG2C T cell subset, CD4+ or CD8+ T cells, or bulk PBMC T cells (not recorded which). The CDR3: CASKTTGTGMVQFF.